The 3 T cell receptor beta chains listed next were all sequenced from one sample in a study of shared clonotypes between healthy human individuals. The assay was immunoSEQ multiplex PCR, and TCRdb's table has in-frame clones only and misses some. The data show some 2,400,000 clones, more than 90% seen once. Sequenced: naive CD4+ T cells sorted from blood. The subset denotes: CD45RA+ positively selected. The receptors were gathered from a man younger than 35 in good health.

This clone was picked up a small number of times. A much larger clone sits a single nucleotide away, making a read error possible. Within the sample, other DNA sequences also encode this same CDR3. This chain connects TRBV27 to TRBJ2-5; D gene ambiguous. The V end lost 2 bases, the J end lost 4 bases, and 2 bases lay between the germline ends. CDR3 length: 11 amino acids. Germline-derived CDR1 and CDR2 are MNHEY and SMNVEV (reference sequence). The CDR3, as DNA: TGTGCCAGCAGTTTAGGAGAGACCCAGTACTTC. It is translated as CASSLGETQYF.

In this sample, this clone turned up once. The chain links TRBV18 to TRBJ2-7; 9 positions agree with TRBD1. CDR1 KGHSH and CDR2 LQKENI come from the germline V gene. The CDR3 spans 15 residues. The V and J ends lost 3 bases and 5 bases, in that order; junction bases with no gene match: 8. The CDR3 loop is CASSPGGTGLHEQYF. The CDR3 region has the DNA TGTGCCAGCTCACCCGGCGGGACAGGGTTACACGAGCAGTACTTC.

This chain connects TRBV6-6 to TRBJ1-5; no clear D gene. Germline CDR1 and CDR2: MNHNY and SVGAGI (reference sequence). V was trimmed by 4 bases and J by 9 bases, leaving 10 bases between them. The CDR3 covers 12 residues. CDR3: CASSSVEGPQHF. In nucleotides, the CDR3 is TGTGCCAGCAGTTCGGTTGAGGGGCCCCAGCATTTT.